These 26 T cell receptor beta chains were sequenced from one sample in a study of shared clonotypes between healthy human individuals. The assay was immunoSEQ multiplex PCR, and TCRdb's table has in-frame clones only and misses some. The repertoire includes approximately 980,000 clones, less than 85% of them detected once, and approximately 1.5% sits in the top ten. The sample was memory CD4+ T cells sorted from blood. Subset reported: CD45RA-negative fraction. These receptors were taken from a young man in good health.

CDR3: CASSPGTGDQETQYF. The DNA for the CDR3 is TGTGCCAGCAGTCCCGGGACAGGGGACCAAGAGACCCAGTACTTC. The gene calls are TRBV6-5 and TRBJ2-5, with 10 nucleotides matching TRBD1. Trimming removed 5 bases from V and 0 bases from J; junction bases left unmatched: 3. This CDR3 has 15 amino acids. The germline CDR1 and CDR2 sequences are MNHEY and SVGAGI.

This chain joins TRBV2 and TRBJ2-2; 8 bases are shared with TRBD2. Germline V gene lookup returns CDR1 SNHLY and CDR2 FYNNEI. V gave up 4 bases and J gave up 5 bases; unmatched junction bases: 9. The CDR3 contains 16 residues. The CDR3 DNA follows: TGTGCCAGCAGTGCCGAGCGGGGGCCGGGTACCGGGGAGCTGTTTTTT. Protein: CASSAERGPGTGELFF.

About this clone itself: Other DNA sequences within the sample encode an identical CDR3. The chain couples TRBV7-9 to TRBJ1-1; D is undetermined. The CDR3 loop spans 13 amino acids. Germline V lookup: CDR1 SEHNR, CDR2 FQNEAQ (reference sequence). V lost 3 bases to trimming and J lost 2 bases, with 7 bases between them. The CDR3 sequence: CASSFQTNTEAFF. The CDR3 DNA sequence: TGTGCCAGCAGCTTTCAGACCAACACTGAAGCTTTCTTT. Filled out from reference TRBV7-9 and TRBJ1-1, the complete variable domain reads DTGVSQNPRHKITKRGQNVTFRCDPISEHNRLYWYRQTLGQGPEFLTYFQNEAQLEKSRLLSDRFSAERPKGSFSTLEIQRTEQGDSAMYLCASSFQTNTEAFFGQGTRLTVV.

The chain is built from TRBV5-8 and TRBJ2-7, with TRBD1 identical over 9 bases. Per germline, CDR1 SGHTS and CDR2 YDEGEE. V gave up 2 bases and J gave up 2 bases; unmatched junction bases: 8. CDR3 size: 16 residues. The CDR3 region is CASSLTGTGRTYEQYF. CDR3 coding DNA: TGTGCCAGCAGCTTAACCGGGACAGGGAGGACCTACGAGCAGTACTTC.

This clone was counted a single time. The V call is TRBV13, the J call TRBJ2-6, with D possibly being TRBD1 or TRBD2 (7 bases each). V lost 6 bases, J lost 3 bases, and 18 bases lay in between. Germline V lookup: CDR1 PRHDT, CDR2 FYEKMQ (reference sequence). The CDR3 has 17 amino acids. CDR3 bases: TGTGCCAGCAGTTCCAACAGGGGAGGGAGTGGGGCCAACGTCCTGACTTTC. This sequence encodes CASSSNRGGSGANVLTF.

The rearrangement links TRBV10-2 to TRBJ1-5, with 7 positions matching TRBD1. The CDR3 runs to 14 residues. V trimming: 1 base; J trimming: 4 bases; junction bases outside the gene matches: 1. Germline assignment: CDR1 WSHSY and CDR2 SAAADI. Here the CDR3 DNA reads TGCGCCAGCAGTGAGTTACAGGGGAATCAGCCCCAGCATTTT. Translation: CASSELQGNQPQHF.

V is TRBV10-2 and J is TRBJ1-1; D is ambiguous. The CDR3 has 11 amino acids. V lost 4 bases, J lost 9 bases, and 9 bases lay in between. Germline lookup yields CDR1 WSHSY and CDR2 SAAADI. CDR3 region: CASSVWEQAFF. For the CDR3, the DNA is TGCGCCAGCAGTGTCTGGGAGCAAGCTTTCTTT.

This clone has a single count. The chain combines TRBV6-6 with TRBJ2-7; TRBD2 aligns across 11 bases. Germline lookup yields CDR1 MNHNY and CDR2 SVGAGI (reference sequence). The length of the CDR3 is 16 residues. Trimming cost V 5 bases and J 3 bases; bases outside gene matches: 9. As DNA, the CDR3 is TGTGCCAGCAGTCCCTTAGCGGGAGGGCCGTACTACGAGCAGTACTTC. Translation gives CASSPLAGGPYYEQYF.

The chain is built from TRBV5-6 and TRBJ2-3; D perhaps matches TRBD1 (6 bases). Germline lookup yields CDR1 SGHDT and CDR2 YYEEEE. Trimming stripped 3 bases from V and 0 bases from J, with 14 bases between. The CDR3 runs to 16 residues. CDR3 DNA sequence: TGTGCCAGCAGCTCACTGGACAGATCTAGCACAGATACGCAGTATTTT. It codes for CASSSLDRSSTDTQYF.

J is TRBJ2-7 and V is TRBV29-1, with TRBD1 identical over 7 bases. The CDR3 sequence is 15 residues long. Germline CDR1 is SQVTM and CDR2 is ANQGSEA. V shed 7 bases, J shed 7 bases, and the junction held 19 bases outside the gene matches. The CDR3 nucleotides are TGCAGCGCCGTAAGAACAGGGGATCTTACGAGTGAGCAGTACTTC. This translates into CSAVRTGDLTSEQYF.

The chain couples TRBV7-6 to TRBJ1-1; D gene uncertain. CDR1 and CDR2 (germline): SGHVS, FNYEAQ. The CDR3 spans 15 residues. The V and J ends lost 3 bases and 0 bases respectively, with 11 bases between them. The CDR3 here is CASSLRTVMNTEAFF. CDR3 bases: TGTGCCAGCAGCTTGAGGACTGTCATGAACACTGAAGCTTTCTTT.

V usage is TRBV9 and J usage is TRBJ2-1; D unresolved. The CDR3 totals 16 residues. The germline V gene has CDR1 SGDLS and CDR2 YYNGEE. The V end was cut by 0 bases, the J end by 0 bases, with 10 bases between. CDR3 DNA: TGTGCCAGCAGCGTAGGGATCTGGGGCTCCTACAATGAGCAGTTCTTC. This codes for CASSVGIWGSYNEQFF.

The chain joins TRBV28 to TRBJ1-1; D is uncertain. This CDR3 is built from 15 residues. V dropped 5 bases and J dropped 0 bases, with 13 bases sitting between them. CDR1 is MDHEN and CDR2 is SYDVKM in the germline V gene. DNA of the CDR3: TGTGCCAGCAGTCCGCCGGGTCCTATGAACACTGAAGCTTTCTTT. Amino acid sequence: CASSPPGPMNTEAFF.

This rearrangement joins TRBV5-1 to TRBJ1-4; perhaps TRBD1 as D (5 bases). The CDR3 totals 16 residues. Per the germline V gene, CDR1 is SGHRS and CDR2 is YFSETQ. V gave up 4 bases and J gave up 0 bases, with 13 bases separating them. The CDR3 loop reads CASSGGKIATNEKLFF. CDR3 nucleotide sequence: TGCGCCAGCAGCGGGGGAAAGATTGCAACTAATGAAAAACTGTTTTTT.

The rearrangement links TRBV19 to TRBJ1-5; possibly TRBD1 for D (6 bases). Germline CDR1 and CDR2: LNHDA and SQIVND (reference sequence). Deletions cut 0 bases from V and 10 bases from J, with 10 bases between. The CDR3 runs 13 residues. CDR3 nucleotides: TGTGCCAGTAGTATAGACAGGGGTGGACCCCAGCATTTT. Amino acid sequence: CASSIDRGGPQHF.

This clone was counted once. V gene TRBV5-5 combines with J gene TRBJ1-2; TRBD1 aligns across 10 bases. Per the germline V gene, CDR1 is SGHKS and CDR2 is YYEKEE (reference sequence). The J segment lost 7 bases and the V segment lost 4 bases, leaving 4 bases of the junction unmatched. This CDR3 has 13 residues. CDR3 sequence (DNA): TGTGCCAGCAGCCAGGGACAGGGGTTTGGCTACACCTTC. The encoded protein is CASSQGQGFGYTF.

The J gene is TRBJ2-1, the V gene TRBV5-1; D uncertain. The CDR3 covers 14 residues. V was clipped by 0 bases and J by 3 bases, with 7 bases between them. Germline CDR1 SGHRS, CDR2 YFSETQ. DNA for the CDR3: TGCGCCAGCAGCTTGGTTGATTACTACAATGAGCAGTTCTTC. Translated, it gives CASSLVDYYNEQFF.

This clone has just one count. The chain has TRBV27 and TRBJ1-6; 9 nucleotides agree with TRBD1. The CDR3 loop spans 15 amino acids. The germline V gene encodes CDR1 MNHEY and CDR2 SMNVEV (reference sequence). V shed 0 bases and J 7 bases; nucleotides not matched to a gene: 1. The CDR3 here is CASSLSGQGNSPLHF. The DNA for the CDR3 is TGTGCCAGCAGTTTATCGGGACAGGGAAATTCACCCCTCCACTTT.

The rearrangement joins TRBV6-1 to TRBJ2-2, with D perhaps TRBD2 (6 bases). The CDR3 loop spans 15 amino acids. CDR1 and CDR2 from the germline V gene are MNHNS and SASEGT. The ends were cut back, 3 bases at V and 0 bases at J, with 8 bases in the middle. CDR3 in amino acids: CASSDWGANTGELFF. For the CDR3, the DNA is TGTGCCAGCAGTGACTGGGGGGCGAACACCGGGGAGCTGTTTTTT.

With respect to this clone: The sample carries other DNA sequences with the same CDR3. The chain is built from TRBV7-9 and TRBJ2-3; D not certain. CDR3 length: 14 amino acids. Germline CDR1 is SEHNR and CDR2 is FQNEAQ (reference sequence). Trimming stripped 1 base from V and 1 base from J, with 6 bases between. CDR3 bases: TGTGCCAGCAGCTTAGTAGGAGGCACAGATACGCAGTATTTT. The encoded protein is CASSLVGGTDTQYF.

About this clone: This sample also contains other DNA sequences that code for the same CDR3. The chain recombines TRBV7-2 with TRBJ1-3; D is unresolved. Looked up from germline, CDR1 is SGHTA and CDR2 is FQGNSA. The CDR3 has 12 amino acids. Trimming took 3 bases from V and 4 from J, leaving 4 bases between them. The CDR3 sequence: CASSFSGNTIYF. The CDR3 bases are TGTGCCAGCAGCTTCTCAGGAAACACCATATATTTT. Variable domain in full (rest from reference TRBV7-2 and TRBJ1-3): GAGVSQSPSNKVTEKGKDVELRCDPISGHTALYWYRQSLGQGLEFLIYFQGNSAPDKSGLPSDRFSAERTGGSVSTLTIQRTQQEDSAVYLCASSFSGNTIYFGEGSWLTVV.

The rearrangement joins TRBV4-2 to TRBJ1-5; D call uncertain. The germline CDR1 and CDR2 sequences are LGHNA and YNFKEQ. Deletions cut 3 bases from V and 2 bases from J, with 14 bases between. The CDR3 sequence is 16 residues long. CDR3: CASSQGNTRGNQPQHF. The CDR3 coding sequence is TGTGCCAGCAGCCAGGGTAATACGAGGGGCAATCAGCCCCAGCATTTT.

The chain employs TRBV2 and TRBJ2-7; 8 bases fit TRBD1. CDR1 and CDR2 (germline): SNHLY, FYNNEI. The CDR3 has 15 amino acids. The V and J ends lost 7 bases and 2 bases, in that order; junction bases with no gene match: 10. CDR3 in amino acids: CASTPQQTGAYEQYF. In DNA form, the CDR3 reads TGTGCCAGCACCCCCCAGCAGACAGGGGCCTACGAGCAGTACTTC.

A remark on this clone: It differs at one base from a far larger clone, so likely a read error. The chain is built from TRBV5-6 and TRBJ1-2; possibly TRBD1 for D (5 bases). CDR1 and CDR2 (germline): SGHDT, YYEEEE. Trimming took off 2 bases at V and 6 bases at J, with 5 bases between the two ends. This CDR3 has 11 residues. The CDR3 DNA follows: TGTGCCAGCAGCTTCAGGGATGGCTACACCTTC. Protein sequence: CASSFRDGYTF.

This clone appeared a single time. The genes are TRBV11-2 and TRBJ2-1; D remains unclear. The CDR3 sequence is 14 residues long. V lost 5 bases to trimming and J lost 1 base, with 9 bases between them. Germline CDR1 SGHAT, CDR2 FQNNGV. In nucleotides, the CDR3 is TGTGCCAGCAGCCCCCCCCCGTCCTACAATGAGCAGTTCTTC. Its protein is CASSPPPSYNEQFF. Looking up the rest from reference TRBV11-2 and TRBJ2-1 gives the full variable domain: EAGVAQSPRYKIIEKRQSVAFWCNPISGHATLYWYQQILGQGPKLLIQFQNNGVVDDSQLPKDRFSAERLKGVDSTLKIQPAKLEDSAVYLCASSPPPSYNEQFFGPGTRLTVL.

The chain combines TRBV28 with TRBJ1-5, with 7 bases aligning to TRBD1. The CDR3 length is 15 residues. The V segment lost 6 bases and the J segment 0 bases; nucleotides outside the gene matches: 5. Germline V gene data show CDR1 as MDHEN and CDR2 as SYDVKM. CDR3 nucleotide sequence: TGTGCCAGCAGCGATGGGACAGTTAGCAATCAGCCCCAGCATTTT. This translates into CASSDGTVSNQPQHF. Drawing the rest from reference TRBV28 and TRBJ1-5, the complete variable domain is DVKVTQSSRYLVKRTGEKVFLECVQDMDHENMFWYRQDPGLGLRLIYFSYDVKMKEKGDIPEGYSVSREKKERFSLILESASTNQTSMYLCASSDGTVSNQPQHFGDGTRLSIL.